This TCR beta chain was sequenced during a study of T cell responses to AZD1222 COVID-19 vaccine. Assay: immunoSEQ multiplex PCR; the TCRdb copy retains only in-frame clones and omits some. The sample shows 90,000 to 150,000 clones, under 95% of them seen only once. Germline V gene sequence: CDR1 SGDLS, CDR2 YYNGEE. CDR3 length: 15 residues. Trimming took 3 bases from V and 2 from J, leaving 12 bases between them. The sample holds one count of this clone. This receptor was obtained from an adult in good health. The chain uses TRBV9 and TRBJ2-4, with a weak D call TRBD2 (6 bases). Sequenced material: peripheral blood, taken on day 0 of AZD1222 vaccination. CDR3 in amino acids: CASSARGVPKNIQYF. In nucleotides, the CDR3 is TGTGCCAGCAGCGCTCGCGGGGTGCCCAAAAACATTCAGTACTTC.